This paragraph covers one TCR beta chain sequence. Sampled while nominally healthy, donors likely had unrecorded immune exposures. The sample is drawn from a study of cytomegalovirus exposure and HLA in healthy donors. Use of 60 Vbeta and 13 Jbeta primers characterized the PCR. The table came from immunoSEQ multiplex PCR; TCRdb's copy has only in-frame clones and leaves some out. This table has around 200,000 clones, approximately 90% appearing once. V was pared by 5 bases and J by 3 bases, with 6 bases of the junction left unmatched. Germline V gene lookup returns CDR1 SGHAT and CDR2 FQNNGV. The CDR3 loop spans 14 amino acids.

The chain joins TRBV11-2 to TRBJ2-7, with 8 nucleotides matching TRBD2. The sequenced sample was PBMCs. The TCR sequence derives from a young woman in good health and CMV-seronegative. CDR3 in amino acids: CASSAGGGDYEQYF. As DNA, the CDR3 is TGTGCCAGCAGCGCGGGGGGCGGCGACTACGAGCAGTACTTC.